Listed below are T cell receptor beta chains from one sample, sequenced in a study of shared clonotypes between healthy human individuals. Sequencing used immunoSEQ multiplex PCR; TCRdb keeps in-frame clones, though not all of them. Here the sample spans 490,000 or so clones, roughly 85% being singletons. Sequencing was done on a sample of PBMCs. These receptors were obtained from a woman aged 40 to 50 in good health. Some clones in this sample may be carry-over from other donors' samples. Each CDR3 is given with its conserved first and last residue.

len	j_gene	v_gene	CDR3aa
14	TRBJ1-5	TRBV5-1	CASSAGTSDQPQHF
15	TRBJ2-1	TRBV18	CASSPKTSENNEQFF
14	TRBJ2-1	TRBV4-2	CASSQELFYNEQFF
15	TRBJ2-1	TRBV9	CASSVDVWDNNEQFF
20	TRBJ1-5	TRBV4-1	CASSKTIGQVLGYSNQPQHF
16	TRBJ2-5	TRBV28	CASSSAQGAPTETQYF
14	TRBJ1-4	TRBV15	CATSRDLLDEKLFF
18	TRBJ2-5	TRBV5-6	CASSPSRVDWSRQETQYF
15	TRBJ1-2	TRBV19	CASSIQGRTHYGYTF
15	TRBJ2-1	TRBV11-2	CASSLALDMTNEQFF
17	TRBJ2-1	TRBV30	CAWSSSGKGFSYNEQFF
15	TRBJ2-1	TRBV5-4	CASSPASGSYNEQFF
13	TRBJ1-2	TRBV6-6	CASTLSSNYGYTF
16	TRBJ2-4	TRBV15	CATSRGQGESKNIQYF
15	TRBJ2-7	TRBV9	CASSVAGEVPWEQYF
14	TRBJ2-2	TRBV19	CASRLSRDTGELFF
16	TRBJ2-7	TRBV6-6	CASSNRGQGVSYEQYF
18	TRBJ1-6	TRBV4-1	CASSPSSTRDRGNSPLHF
14	TRBJ2-7	TRBV7-8	CASSARDSSYEQYF
15	TRBJ2-2	TRBV6-6	CASGLGGVKHGELFF
16	TRBJ2-1	TRBV10-3	CAISESGAEPYNEQFF
14	TRBJ2-7	TRBV9	CASSDNRVPYEQYF
15	TRBJ1-5	TRBV19	CASSMRGDSNQPQHF
15	.	TRBV7-2	CASSLAGGKSTEQYF
14	TRBJ1-2	TRBV7-2	CASSLEGLGYGYTF
14	.	TRBV2	CASLSNRGLYEQYF
16	TRBJ2-1	TRBV5-6	CASSLSGAISYNEQFF
13	TRBJ2-5	TRBV7-2	CASSFGPEETQYF